This T cell receptor beta chain was identified in a study of neurological immune-mediated disorders. Study-level background: Multiple sclerosis patients numbered approximately 35, with around 31 relapsing-remitting and 3 secondary progressive. Study-wide findings and caveats: None of the CDR3 amino acid sequences in expanded clones turned up in more than one subject, which points to private repertoires in all groups.

Synthesis of cDNA was carried out by template-switch 5'RACE. The reaction used 10-nucleotide random UMIs. TCRdb reprocessed the 5' RACE reads via MiXCR and lists one record per CDR3 protein. The sample comprises some 48,000 distinct CDR3 sequences, approximately 5.8% of which are singletons, and approximately 1.5% rests with the top ten. For this clonotype: Its antigen is not known.

Each sorted-subset library came from 1 million CD4+ or CD8+ T cells. The TCR was taken from a woman between 18 and 29 years old with multiple sclerosis. Sequencing used CD4+ T cells from blood.

The chain's CDR3 is CASSRQDHQPQHF. CDR3 in DNA: TGTGCCAGCAGCAGACAGGACCATCAGCCCCAGCATTTT. The gene calls are TRBV5-5 and TRBJ1-5; perhaps TRBD1 as D (6 bases). CDR3 size: 13 residues. The germline V and J ends were trimmed by 4 bases and 5 bases, with 10 bases remaining between them. Germline CDR1 reads SGHKS; CDR2 reads YYEKEE (reference sequence). The whole variable domain, filled in from reference TRBV5-5 and TRBJ1-5, reads DAGVTQSPTHLIKTRGQQVTLRCSPISGHKSVSWYQQVLGQGPQFIFQYYEKEERGRGNFPDRFSARQFPNYSSELNVNALLLGDSALYLCASSRQDHQPQHFGDGTRLSIL.